The 17 T cell receptor beta chains below all came from one sample that was sequenced in a study of spatial heterogeneity in lung cancer. Indicated time point: sample taken at primary tumor resection. Unsorted whole RNA from tumor, nontumor lung or frozen PBMC underwent sequencing. TCRdb analysed the 5' RACE reads with MiXCR anew, one entry per CDR3 protein. The table shows tens of thousands of distinct CDR3 sequences, with about 12% occurring only once. This sample comprised PBMCs, obtained at surgery. These receptors all stem from a male donor with early-stage non-small cell lung cancer.

This clonotype was found many times. This chain links TRBV30 with TRBJ2-7; D is unclear. Trimming pared 0 bases from V and 0 bases from J, leaving 6 bases between. The CDR3 is made up of 13 amino acids. The V gene's germline CDR1 is GTSNPN and CDR2 SVGIG (reference sequence). This CDR3 is CAWSVMDSYEQYF. The CDR3 DNA reads TGTGCCTGGAGTGTAATGGACTCCTACGAGCAGTACTTC.

This clonotype was observed at least ten times. J is TRBJ2-1 and V is TRBV29-1; TRBD1 matches at 7 bases. The CDR3 consists of 13 residues. Trimming removed 4 bases from V and 6 bases from J; junction bases left unmatched: 6. CDR1 is SQVTM, CDR2 ANQGSEA, per germline. Here the CDR3 reads CSVAATGFNEQFF. The CDR3 DNA follows: TGCAGCGTTGCCGCGACAGGGTTCAATGAGCAGTTCTTC.

This clonotype was counted at least ten times. The J gene is TRBJ2-3, the V gene TRBV6-5; D could derive from TRBD1 or TRBD2 (5 bases each). CDR1 MNHEY and CDR2 SVGAGI come from the germline V gene. V shed 2 bases and J shed 3 bases, with 12 bases lying between them. The CDR3 spans 15 residues. CDR3 coding DNA: TGTGCCAGCAGTTACGAGGCAGGGAGAACAGATACGCAGTATTTT. Translating it yields CASSYEAGRTDTQYF.

The chain couples TRBV6-5 to TRBJ1-5; a possible D gene is TRBD1 (5 bases). The CDR3 spans 15 residues. V was shortened by 7 bases and J by 2 bases, with 15 bases between the two germline ends. Germline V lookup: CDR1 MNHEY, CDR2 SVGAGI. Here the CDR3 reads CASKSDGGGNQPQHF. Written as DNA, the CDR3 is TGTGCCAGCAAGAGTGACGGGGGGGGCAATCAGCCCCAGCATTTT.

Here the CDR3 DNA reads TGCGCCAGCAGCCAAGATAACGGTATTAATCAGCCCCAGCATTTT. Amino acid sequence: CASSQDNGINQPQHF. The rearrangement joins TRBV4-3 to TRBJ1-5; D is ambiguous. V dropped 0 bases and J dropped 4 bases, with 10 bases sitting between them. This CDR3 comprises 15 residues. Germline-derived CDR1 and CDR2 are LGHNA and YSLEER.

This clonotype was counted a single time. This chain links TRBV7-9 with TRBJ2-7, with 8 nucleotides matching TRBD2. The CDR3 totals 16 residues. Germline CDR1 SEHNR, CDR2 FQNEAQ (reference sequence). Trimming cost V 4 bases and J 0 bases; bases outside gene matches: 8. The CDR3 DNA reads as TGTGCCAGCAGCTCCTGGGGGAGCGGGAGCTCCTACGAGCAGTACTTC. This gives the protein CASSSWGSGSSYEQYF.

A few counts support this clonotype. This chain links TRBV7-8 with TRBJ2-1; the D is unclear. Germline V gene data show CDR1 as SGHVS and CDR2 as FQNEAQ. This CDR3 region has 16 residues. V was clipped by 5 bases and J by 4 bases, with 18 bases between them. CDR3: CASSPALATVYNEQFF. The CDR3 coding sequence is TGTGCCAGCAGCCCAGCTCTGGCTACAGTTTACAATGAGCAGTTCTTC. Full variable domain (missing parts from reference TRBV7-8 and TRBJ2-1): GAGVSQSPRYKVAKRGQDVALRCDPISGHVSLFWYQQALGQGPEFLTYFQNEAQLDKSGLPSDRFFAERPEGSVSTLKIQRTQQEDSAVYLCASSPALATVYNEQFFGPGTRLTVL.

This clonotype turned up a few times. The V call is TRBV12-3 or TRBV12-4, the J call TRBJ1-1; no clear D. This CDR3 is built from 12 residues. Trimming pared 3 bases from V and 3 bases from J, leaving 5 bases between. CDR3 residues: CASSFRHTEAFF. The CDR3 bases are TGTGCCAGCAGTTTCCGCCACACTGAAGCTTTCTTT.

The CDR3 DNA reads as TGTGCCAGCAGCTACAGGGTGGACACTGAAGCTTTCTTT. Its protein is CASSYRVDTEAFF. This rearrangement joins TRBV27 to TRBJ1-1; possibly TRBD1 for D (6 bases). From germline, CDR1 is MNHEY and CDR2 SMNVEV (reference sequence). V shed 6 bases and J shed 3 bases, with 11 bases lying between them. This CDR3 contains 13 residues.

This clonotype was seen many times. This rearrangement joins TRBV27 to TRBJ2-7, with D maybe TRBD1 (5 bases). CDR3 length: 14 residues. Trimming pared 3 bases from V and 3 bases from J, leaving 12 bases between. The germline V gene encodes CDR1 MNHEY and CDR2 SMNVEV (reference sequence). CDR3 loop: CASSFRPDSYEQYF. In DNA, the CDR3 is TGTGCCAGCAGTTTCCGGCCCGACAGCTACGAGCAGTACTTC.

This clonotype was seen more than once but under ten times. The chain couples TRBV28 to TRBJ2-5; perhaps D is TRBD1 or TRBD2 (5 bases each). The CDR3 has 13 residues. Trimming cost V 6 bases and J 5 bases, with 13 bases left between them. The germline gives CDR1 MDHEN, CDR2 SYDVKM. The CDR3 sequence is CASRGWGPETQYF. DNA of the CDR3: TGTGCCAGCAGGGGATGGGGACCGGAGACCCAGTACTTC.

This clonotype was detected only a few times. V is TRBV6-6 and J is TRBJ1-3, with 8 bases identical to TRBD1. This CDR3 has 16 amino acids. With V trimmed by 0 bases and J by 0 bases, 1 base remained unmatched. Germline V gene sequence: CDR1 MNHNY, CDR2 SVGAGI (reference sequence). The CDR3 nucleotides read TGTGCCAGCAGTTACTCTACAGGGGGCTCTGGAAACACCATATATTTT. Translating gives CASSYSTGGSGNTIYF.

In its sample, this clonotype was seen a few times. V usage is TRBV21-1 and J usage is TRBJ1-1. TRBV21-1 is flagged as a pseudogene. The CDR3 has 14 residues. CDR3 sequence: CASSKVNLNTEAFF. CDR3 sequence (DNA): TGTGCCAGCAGCAAAGTGAACCTGAACACTGAAGCTTTCTTT.

This clonotype has a handful of counts. This chain uses TRBV11-2 with TRBJ2-7; no definite D call. The V gene lost 1 base and the J gene lost 6 bases, with 7 bases spanning the gap. Germline lookup yields CDR1 SGHAT and CDR2 FQNNGV. The CDR3 extends over 12 amino acids. CDR3 coding DNA: TGTGCCAGCAGCTTAGTTCCCCTCGAGCAGTACTTC. It is translated as CASSLVPLEQYF.

This clonotype was detected many times. The rearrangement uses TRBV6-2 or TRBV6-3 and TRBJ2-2, with TRBD2 matching 7 bases. Germline V CDR1 and CDR2: MNHEY, SVGEGT. With V trimmed by 5 bases and J by 2 bases, 5 bases remained unmatched. The CDR3 has 15 residues. The CDR3 coding sequence is TGTGCCAGCAGTCCCAGGGACTATAACACCGGGGAGCTGTTTTTT. Protein: CASSPRDYNTGELFF.

In its sample, this clonotype was seen a few times. This chain joins TRBV5-5 and TRBJ2-3; D remains unclear. The germline gives CDR1 SGHKS, CDR2 YYEKEE (reference sequence). Trimming removed 1 base from V and 0 bases from J, with 12 bases in between. CDR3 length: 16 residues. CDR3 region: CASSLFGGQSTDTQYF. In DNA form, the CDR3 reads TGTGCCAGCAGCTTGTTCGGCGGTCAGAGCACAGATACGCAGTATTTT.

This clonotype was counted a few times. The chain joins TRBV7-9 to TRBJ1-1; D gene uncertain. The V end was cut by 4 bases, the J end by 1 base, with 13 bases between. Per germline, CDR1 SEHNR and CDR2 FQNEAQ (reference sequence). CDR3 size: 15 residues. In DNA, the CDR3 is TGTGCCAGCAGCTCCCCCGACATCCAGAACACTGAAGCTTTCTTT. It specifies CASSSPDIQNTEAFF. Drawing the rest from reference TRBV7-9 and TRBJ1-1, the complete variable domain is DTGVSQNPRHKITKRGQNVTFRCDPISEHNRLYWYRQTLGQGPEFLTYFQNEAQLEKSRLLSDRFSAERPKGSFSTLEIQRTEQGDSAMYLCASSSPDIQNTEAFFGQGTRLTVV.